The 18 T cell receptor beta chains below come from one sample, sequenced in a study of blood T cell repertoires in COVID-19. Assay used: immunoSEQ multiplex PCR; TCRdb lists only in-frame clones, some missing. This table has some 350,000 clones, approximately 87% appearing once. The sample was PBMCs or T cells enriched from blood (not recorded which). The receptors come from a woman aged 25 to 39 who had recovered from COVID-19.

This clone was seen many times. V and J are TRBV11-2 and TRBJ1-1, with a tentative D call TRBD1 (6 bases). The CDR3 is 15 residues long. Trimming cost V 5 bases and J 3 bases, with 16 bases left between them. Germline V CDR1 and CDR2: SGHAT, FQNNGV. DNA for the CDR3: TGTGCCAGCAGCCCGGGTGGGGGCGCATACACTGAAGCTTTCTTT. It specifies CASSPGGGAYTEAFF.

The chain uses TRBV5-1 and TRBJ2-3; 7 nucleotides line up with TRBD1. The junction had 6 bases not matched to a gene; V was cut back by 4 bases and J by 4 bases. The CDR3 totals 14 residues. Per the germline V gene, CDR1 is SGHRS and CDR2 is YFSETQ. CDR3 DNA sequence: TGCGCCAGCAGCCAGTCTCAGGGGGCAGATACGCAGTATTTT. Translated, it gives CASSQSQGADTQYF.

The chain has TRBV2 and TRBJ1-2; 11 nucleotides agree with TRBD1. The CDR3 extends over 15 amino acids. Per germline, CDR1 SNHLY and CDR2 FYNNEI. The J segment lost 6 bases and the V segment lost 4 bases, leaving 7 bases of the junction unmatched. The CDR3, as DNA: TGTGCCAGCAGTGCCCTCGGGACAGGGGGAGATGGCTACACCTTC. Protein: CASSALGTGGDGYTF.

This clone came up once. This sequence joins TRBV25-1 and TRBJ1-6; no clear D. This CDR3 is 14 amino acids long. The germline V and J ends were trimmed by 5 bases and 7 bases, with 12 bases remaining between them. Looked up from germline, CDR1 is MGHDK and CDR2 is SYGVNS. CDR3 region: CASSTWAGNSPLHF. The CDR3 nucleotides read TGTGCCAGCAGTACTTGGGCGGGCAATTCACCCCTCCACTTT.

The J gene is TRBJ2-2, the V gene TRBV19, with D possibly being TRBD2 (5 bases). The CDR3 sequence is 14 residues long. Between the trimmed V and J ends, which lost 6 bases and 6 bases, there was a span of 14 bases. CDR1 is LNHDA and CDR2 is SQIVND in the germline V gene (reference sequence). The CDR3 nucleotides read TGTGCCAGTAGCCCTCAACGGGGAGCCGGGGAGCTGTTTTTT. This gives the protein CASSPQRGAGELFF.

This CDR3 reads CASSSTGGGTQYF. The DNA of the CDR3 is TGTGCCAGCAGTAGCACGGGAGGGGGTACGCAGTATTTT. V is TRBV2 and J is TRBJ2-3; 8 bases are a match to TRBD2. The CDR3 length is 13 residues. V lost 5 bases and J lost 8; bases outside the gene matches: 6. Germline V gene sequence: CDR1 SNHLY, CDR2 FYNNEI.

The rearrangement links TRBV28 to TRBJ1-1; 7 positions match TRBD1. The CDR3 is made up of 15 amino acids. V gave up 4 bases and J gave up 8 bases; unmatched junction bases: 13. Germline-derived CDR1 and CDR2 are MDHEN and SYDVKM. The CDR3 spells CASSSRTGGRGEAFF. CDR3 in DNA: TGTGCCAGCAGTTCTCGGACAGGCGGTCGGGGGGAAGCTTTCTTT.

This sequence joins TRBV29-1 and TRBJ1-1, with TRBD1 matching 7 bases. The CDR3 loop spans 15 amino acids. Germline V gives CDR1 SQVTM, CDR2 ANQGSEA. V trimming: 2 bases; J trimming: 8 bases; junction bases outside the gene matches: 14. The CDR3 region is CSVESYHNRGTEAFF. The CDR3 nucleotides are TGCAGCGTTGAATCATACCATAACAGGGGAACCGAAGCTTTCTTT. Full variable domain (rest looked up from reference TRBV29-1 and TRBJ1-1): SAVISQKPSRDICQRGTSLTIQCQVDSQVTMMFWYRQQPGQSLTLIATANQGSEATYESGFVIDKFPISRPNLTFSTLTVSNMSPEDSSIYLCSVESYHNRGTEAFFGQGTRLTVV.

This clone was observed once. This chain connects TRBV15 to TRBJ1-4, with 8 nucleotides matching TRBD1. The junction had 7 bases not matched to a gene; V was cut back by 1 base and J by 6 bases. Germline loops: CDR1 LNHNV, CDR2 YYDKDF (reference sequence). The CDR3 sequence is 16 residues long. In nucleotides, the CDR3 is TGTGCCACCAGCAGAGGCAGGGACAGGTACGATGAAAAACTGTTTTTT. It codes for CATSRGRDRYDEKLFF.

This clone occurred once. V and J are TRBV19 and TRBJ1-1; maybe TRBD1 (6 bases). Between the trimmed V and J ends, which lost 6 bases and 1 base, there was a span of 15 bases. The CDR3 runs to 15 residues. Germline CDR1 is LNHDA and CDR2 is SQIVND (reference sequence). The chain's CDR3 is CASRHLQGTNTEAFF. The CDR3 nucleotides are TGTGCCAGTAGACATCTACAGGGTACGAACACTGAAGCTTTCTTT.

The chain combines TRBV5-1 with TRBJ1-2, with D unresolved. The ends were cut back, 1 base at V and 1 base at J, with 8 bases in the middle. Looked up from germline, CDR1 is SGHRS and CDR2 is YFSETQ. This CDR3 region has 14 residues. CDR3 in DNA: TGCGCCAGCAGCTTGCATGCGCTTAACTATGGCTACACCTTC. Residues: CASSLHALNYGYTF.

This clone was counted between two and nine times. The genes are TRBV5-1 and TRBJ2-5; the match to TRBD2 covers 11 bases. Germline loops: CDR1 SGHRS, CDR2 YFSETQ. After removal of 4 bases from V and 1 base from J, the junction contained 9 bases not matched to a gene. This CDR3 is 17 amino acids long. The CDR3, as DNA: TGCGCCAGCAGCCCGGGACTAGCGGCTACCCTCCAAGAGACCCAGTACTTC. Translation: CASSPGLAATLQETQYF. Combining the CDR3 with reference TRBV5-1 and TRBJ2-5 gives the whole variable domain KAGVTQTPRYLIKTRGQQVTLSCSPISGHRSVSWYQQTPGQGLQFLFEYFSETQRNKGNFPGRFSGRQFSNSRSEMNVSTLELGDSALYLCASSPGLAATLQETQYFGPGTRLLVL.

The J gene is TRBJ1-3, the V gene TRBV15, with D maybe TRBD1 (5 bases). The CDR3 totals 17 residues. Trimming shortened V by 1 base and J by 0 bases, and 13 bases separated the two germline ends. Germline assignment: CDR1 LNHNV and CDR2 YYDKDF (reference sequence). This CDR3 is CATSRGRQPLSGNTIYF. Here the CDR3 DNA reads TGTGCCACCAGCAGAGGACGACAGCCCCTCTCTGGAAACACCATATATTTT.

This sequence joins TRBV4-1 and TRBJ1-3; tentative D call: TRBD1 (5 bases). The germline V gene has CDR1 MGHRA and CDR2 YSYEKL. Trimming removed 4 bases at V and 4 bases at J, with 20 bases between. This CDR3 is 17 amino acids long. CDR3 residues: CASSRGGLILNGNTIYF. Here the CDR3 DNA reads TGCGCCAGCAGCCGCGGGGGACTAATTCTCAACGGAAACACCATATATTTT.

The chain combines TRBV19 with TRBJ1-5, with 7 nucleotides matching TRBD1. Trimming removed 6 bases from V and 7 bases from J; junction bases left unmatched: 9. CDR1 LNHDA and CDR2 SQIVND come from the germline V gene (reference sequence). The CDR3 runs 14 residues. In DNA form, the CDR3 reads TGTGCCAGTAGAAAGCAGGGGGGCGCGCAGCCCCAGCATTTT. It translates to CASRKQGGAQPQHF.

The rearrangement joins TRBV28 to TRBJ1-3; TRBD1 is a possible D gene (6 bases). Germline values: CDR1 MDHEN, CDR2 SYDVKM. Trimming cost V 6 bases and J 3 bases, with 12 bases left between them. CDR3 length equals 14 residues. The CDR3 sequence: CASSETGLGNTIYF. The CDR3 DNA reads as TGTGCCAGCAGCGAGACAGGACTTGGAAACACCATATATTTT.

The chain recombines TRBV6-2 or TRBV6-3 with TRBJ2-1; 8 bases line up with TRBD1. This CDR3 contains 12 residues. After removal of 6 bases from V and 10 bases from J, the junction contained 5 bases not matched to a gene. The germline gives CDR1 MNHEY, CDR2 SVGEGT. The CDR3 is CASSRGQGEQFF. The CDR3, as DNA: TGTGCCAGCAGCCGAGGACAGGGAGAGCAGTTCTTC.

This rearrangement joins TRBV9 to TRBJ1-1; 7 bases fit TRBD1. Germline V gene data show CDR1 as SGDLS and CDR2 as YYNGEE. V was clipped by 0 bases and J by 8 bases; unmatched bases: 7. The CDR3 runs to 14 residues. CDR3 coding DNA: TGTGCCAGCAGCGTAGCTGTAGGACAGGAGGAAGCTTTCTTT. Its protein is CASSVAVGQEEAFF.